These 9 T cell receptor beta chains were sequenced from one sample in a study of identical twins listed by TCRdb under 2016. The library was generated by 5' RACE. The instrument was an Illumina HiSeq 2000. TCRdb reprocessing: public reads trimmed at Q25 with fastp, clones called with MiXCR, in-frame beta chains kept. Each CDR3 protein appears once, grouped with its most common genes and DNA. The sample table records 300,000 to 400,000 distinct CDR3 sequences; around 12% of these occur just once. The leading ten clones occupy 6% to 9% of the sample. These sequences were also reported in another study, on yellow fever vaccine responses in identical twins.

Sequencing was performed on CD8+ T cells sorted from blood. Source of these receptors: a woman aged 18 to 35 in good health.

CDR3 sequence: CASSSGQVGEKLFF. The CDR3 nucleotides are TGTGCCAGCAGCTCGGGACAGGTCGGGGAAAAACTGTTTTTT. This chain joins TRBV2 and TRBJ1-4; 8 bases map to TRBD1. J lost 8 bases, V lost 6 bases, and 8 bases had no gene match. Germline loops: CDR1 SNHLY, CDR2 FYNNEI. CDR3 size: 14 residues.

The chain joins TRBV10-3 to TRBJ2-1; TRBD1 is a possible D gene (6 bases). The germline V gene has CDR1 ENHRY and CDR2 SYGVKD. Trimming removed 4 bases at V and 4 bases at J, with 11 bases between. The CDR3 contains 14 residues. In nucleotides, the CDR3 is TGTGCCATCAGTGGACAGGCCACATACAATGAGCAGTTCTTC. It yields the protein CAISGQATYNEQFF.

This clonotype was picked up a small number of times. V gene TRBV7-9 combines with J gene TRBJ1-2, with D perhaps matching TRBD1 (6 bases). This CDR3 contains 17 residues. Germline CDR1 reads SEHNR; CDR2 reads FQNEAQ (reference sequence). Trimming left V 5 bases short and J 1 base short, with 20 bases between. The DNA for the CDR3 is TGTGCCAGCAGCCCTACTTCGGGCAGGGGACGTAACTATGGCTACACCTTC. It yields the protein CASSPTSGRGRNYGYTF. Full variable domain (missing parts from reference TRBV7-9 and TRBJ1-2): DTGVSQNPRHKITKRGQNVTFRCDPISEHNRLYWYRQTLGQGPEFLTYFQNEAQLEKSRLLSDRFSAERPKGSFSTLEIQRTEQGDSAMYLCASSPTSGRGRNYGYTFGSGTRLTVV.

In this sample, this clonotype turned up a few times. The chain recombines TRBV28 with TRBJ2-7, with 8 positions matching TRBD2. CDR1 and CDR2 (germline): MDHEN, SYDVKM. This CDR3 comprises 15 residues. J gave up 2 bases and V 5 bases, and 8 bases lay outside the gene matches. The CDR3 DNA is TGTGCCAGCAGTACGGGACTAGTAGGACCCTACGAGCAGTACTTC. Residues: CASSTGLVGPYEQYF.

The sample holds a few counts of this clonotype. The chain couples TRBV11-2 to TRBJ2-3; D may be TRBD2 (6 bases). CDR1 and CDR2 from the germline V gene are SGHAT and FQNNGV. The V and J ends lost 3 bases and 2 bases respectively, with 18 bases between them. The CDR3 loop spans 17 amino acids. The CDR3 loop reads CASSFFGLRDDTDTQYF. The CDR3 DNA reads TGTGCCAGCAGCTTTTTCGGCTTGCGGGACGACACAGATACGCAGTATTTT.

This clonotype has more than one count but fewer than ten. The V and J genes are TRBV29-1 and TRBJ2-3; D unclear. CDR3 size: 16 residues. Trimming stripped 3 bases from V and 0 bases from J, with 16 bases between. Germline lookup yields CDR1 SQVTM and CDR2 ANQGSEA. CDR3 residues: CSVEYQAALSTDTQYF. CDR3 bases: TGCAGCGTTGAGTACCAGGCGGCCCTGAGCACAGATACGCAGTATTTT.

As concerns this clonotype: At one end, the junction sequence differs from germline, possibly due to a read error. The CDR3 loop is CSSSSPRILEQFF. CDR3 sequence (DNA): TGTTCCAGCAGTTCCCCGCGGATCCTTGAGCAGTTCTTC. The J gene is TRBJ2-1, the V gene TRBV28; no clear D. Germline CDR1 and CDR2: MDHEN and SYDVKM. CDR3 length: 13 residues.

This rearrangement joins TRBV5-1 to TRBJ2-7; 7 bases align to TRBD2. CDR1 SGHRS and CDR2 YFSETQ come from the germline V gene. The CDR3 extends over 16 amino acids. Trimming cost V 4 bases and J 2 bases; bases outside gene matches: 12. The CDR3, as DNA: TGCGCCAGCAGCCCGGTAGGTAGCGGGTGGACCTACGAGCAGTACTTC. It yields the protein CASSPVGSGWTYEQYF.

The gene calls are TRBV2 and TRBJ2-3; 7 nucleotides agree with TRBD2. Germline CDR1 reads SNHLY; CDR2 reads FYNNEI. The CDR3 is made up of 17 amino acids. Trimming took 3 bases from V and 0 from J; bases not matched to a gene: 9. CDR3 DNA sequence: TGTGCCAGCAGTGACCGAATAGCGGGTTCTAGCACAGATACGCAGTATTTT. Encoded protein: CASSDRIAGSSTDTQYF.